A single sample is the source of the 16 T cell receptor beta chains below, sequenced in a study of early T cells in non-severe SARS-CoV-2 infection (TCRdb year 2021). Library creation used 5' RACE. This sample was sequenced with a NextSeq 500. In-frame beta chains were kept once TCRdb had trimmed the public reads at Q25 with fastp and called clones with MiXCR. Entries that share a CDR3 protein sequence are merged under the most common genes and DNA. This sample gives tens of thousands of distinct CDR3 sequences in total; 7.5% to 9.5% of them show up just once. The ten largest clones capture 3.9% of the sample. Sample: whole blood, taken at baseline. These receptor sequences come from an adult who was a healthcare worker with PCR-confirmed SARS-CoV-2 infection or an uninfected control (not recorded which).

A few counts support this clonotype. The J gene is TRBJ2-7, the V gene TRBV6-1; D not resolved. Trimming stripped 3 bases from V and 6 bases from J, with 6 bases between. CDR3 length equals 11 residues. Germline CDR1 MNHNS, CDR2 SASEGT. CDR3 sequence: CASSEWGEQYF. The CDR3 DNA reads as TGTGCCAGCAGTGAGTGGGGCGAGCAGTACTTC.

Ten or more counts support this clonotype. This CDR3 reads CAWSSGVTDTQYF. The CDR3 DNA reads as TGTGCCTGGAGCTCGGGGGTCACAGATACGCAGTATTTT. This chain connects TRBV30 to TRBJ2-3, with D tentatively TRBD2 (6 bases). The germline V and J ends were trimmed by 3 bases and 2 bases, with 9 bases remaining between them. This CDR3 has 13 residues. CDR1 and CDR2 (germline): GTSNPN, SVGIG (reference sequence).

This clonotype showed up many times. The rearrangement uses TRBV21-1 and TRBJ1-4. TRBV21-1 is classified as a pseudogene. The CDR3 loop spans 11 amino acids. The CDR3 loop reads CASSKDGKLFF. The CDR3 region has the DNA TGTGCCAGCAGCAAAGACGGGAAACTGTTTTTT.

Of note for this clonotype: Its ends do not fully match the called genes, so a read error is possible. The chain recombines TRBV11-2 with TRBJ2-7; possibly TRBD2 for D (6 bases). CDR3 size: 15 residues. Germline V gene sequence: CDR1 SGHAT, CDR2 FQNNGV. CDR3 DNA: TGTACCAGCAGCTCCGCCATGGGGACTCGGACTGAGCAGTACTTC. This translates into CTSSSAMGTRTEQYF.

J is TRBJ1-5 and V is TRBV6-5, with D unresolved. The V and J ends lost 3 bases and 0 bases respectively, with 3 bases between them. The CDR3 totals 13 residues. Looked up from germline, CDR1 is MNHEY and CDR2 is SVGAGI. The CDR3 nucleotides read TGTGCCAGCAGTTATAGTAGCAATCAGCCCCAGCATTTT. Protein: CASSYSSNQPQHF.

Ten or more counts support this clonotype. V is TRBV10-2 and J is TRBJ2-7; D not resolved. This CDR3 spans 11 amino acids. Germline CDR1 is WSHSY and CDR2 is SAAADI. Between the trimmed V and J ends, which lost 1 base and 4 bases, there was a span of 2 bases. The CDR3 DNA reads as TGCGCCAGCAGTGAGTTTTACGAGCAGTACTTC. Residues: CASSEFYEQYF.

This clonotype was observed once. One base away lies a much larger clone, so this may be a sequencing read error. The CDR3 here is CTSSETIAGNTIYF. For the CDR3, the DNA is TGCACCAGCAGTGAAACGATTGCCGGAAACACCATATATTTT. The chain couples TRBV10-2 to TRBJ1-3; D is unresolved. The CDR3 sequence is 14 residues long. Germline CDR1 reads WSHSY; CDR2 reads SAAADI.

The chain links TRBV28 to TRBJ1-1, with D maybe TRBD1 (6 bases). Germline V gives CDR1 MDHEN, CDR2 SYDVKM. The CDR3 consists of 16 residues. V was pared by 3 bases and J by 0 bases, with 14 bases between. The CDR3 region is CASSFNDRIMNTEAFF. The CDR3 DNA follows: TGTGCCAGCAGTTTTAACGACAGGATCATGAACACTGAAGCTTTCTTT.

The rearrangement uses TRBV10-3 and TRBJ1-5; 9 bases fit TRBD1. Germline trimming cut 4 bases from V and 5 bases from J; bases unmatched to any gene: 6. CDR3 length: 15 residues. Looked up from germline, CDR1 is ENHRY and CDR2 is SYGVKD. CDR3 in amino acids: CAISAGGQGDQPQHF. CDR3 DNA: TGTGCCATCAGTGCTGGGGGACAGGGAGATCAGCCCCAGCATTTT.

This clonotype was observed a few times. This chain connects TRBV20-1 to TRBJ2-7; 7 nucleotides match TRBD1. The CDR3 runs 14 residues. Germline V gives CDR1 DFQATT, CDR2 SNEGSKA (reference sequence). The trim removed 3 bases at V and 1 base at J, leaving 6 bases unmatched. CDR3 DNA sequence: TGCAGTGCTAGCCAGGGGGTACCTTCCTACGAGCAGTACTTC. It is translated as CSASQGVPSYEQYF.

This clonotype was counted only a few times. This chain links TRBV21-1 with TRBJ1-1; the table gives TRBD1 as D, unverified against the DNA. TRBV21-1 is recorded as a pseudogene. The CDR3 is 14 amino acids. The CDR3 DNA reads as TGTGCCAGCACTGGGACCTCGGCTGGCACTGAAGCTTTCTTT. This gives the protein CASTGTSAGTEAFF.

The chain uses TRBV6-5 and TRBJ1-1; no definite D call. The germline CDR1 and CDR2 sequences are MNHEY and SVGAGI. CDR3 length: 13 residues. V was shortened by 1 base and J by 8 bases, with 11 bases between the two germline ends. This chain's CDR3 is CASSYYDNSEAFF. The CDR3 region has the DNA TGTGCCAGCAGTTACTACGACAATTCCGAAGCTTTCTTT.

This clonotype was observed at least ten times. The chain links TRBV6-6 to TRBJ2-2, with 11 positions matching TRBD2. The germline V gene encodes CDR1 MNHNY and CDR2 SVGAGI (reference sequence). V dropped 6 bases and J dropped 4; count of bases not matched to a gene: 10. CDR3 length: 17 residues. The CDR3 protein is CASRPNSGRARTGELFF. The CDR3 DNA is TGTGCCAGCAGACCCAATAGCGGGAGGGCACGCACCGGGGAGCTGTTTTTT.

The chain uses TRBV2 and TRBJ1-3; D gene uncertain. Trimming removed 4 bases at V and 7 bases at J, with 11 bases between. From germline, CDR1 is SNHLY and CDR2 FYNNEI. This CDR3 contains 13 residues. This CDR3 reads CASSGSARNTIYF. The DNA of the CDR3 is TGTGCCAGCAGTGGCAGCGCCCGGAACACCATATATTTT.

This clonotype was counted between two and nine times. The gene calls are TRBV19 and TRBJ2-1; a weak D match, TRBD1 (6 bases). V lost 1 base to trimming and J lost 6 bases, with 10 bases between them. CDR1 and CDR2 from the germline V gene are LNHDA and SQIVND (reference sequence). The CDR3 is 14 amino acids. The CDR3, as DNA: TGTGCCAGTAGTATAGGCAGGGGCCCCAATGAGCAGTTCTTC. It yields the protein CASSIGRGPNEQFF.

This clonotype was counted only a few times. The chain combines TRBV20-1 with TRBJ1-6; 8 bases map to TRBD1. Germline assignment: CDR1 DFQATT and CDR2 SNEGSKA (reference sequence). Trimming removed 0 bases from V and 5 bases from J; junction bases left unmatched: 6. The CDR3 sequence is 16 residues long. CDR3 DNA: TGCAGTGCTAGAGATGGACAGGGCGGTAATAATTCACCCCTCCACTTT. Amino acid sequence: CSARDGQGGNNSPLHF.